The sample holds a few counts of the clone carrying this T cell receptor beta chain. The data were taken from a study of T cells in Graves' hyperthyroidism and ophthalmopathy. Amplification yielded TCR beta CDR3 regions, with RNA transcripts as the source. In the first-round RT-PCR of the TCR CDR3, the HTBI primer set was used. TCRdb re-called the multiplex PCR reads with MiXCR, one entry per CDR3 protein. Of about 270,000 distinct CDR3 sequences in the sample, around 20% were seen once. The sample was blood. The clonotype originates from a young man with Graves' ophthalmopathy.

The CDR3 nucleotides read TGTGCCAGCAGTCCTAGACAGGGGGCTTTGACTGAAGCTTTCTTT. It is translated as CASSPRQGALTEAFF. The genes are TRBV27 and TRBJ1-1, with 10 bases lining up with TRBD1. The germline V gene has CDR1 MNHEY and CDR2 SMNVEV (reference sequence). The CDR3 sequence is 15 residues long. V shed 5 bases and J 5 bases; nucleotides not matched to a gene: 8.